One and the same sample provided the 10 T cell receptor beta chains below, sequenced in a study of Ad26.COV2.S vaccination and SARS-CoV-2 variants. Clones were read by immunoSEQ multiplex PCR, and TCRdb kept only the in-frame ones, dropping some. The profile shows about 470,000 clones, less than 95% of them singletons. Treatment specified: 15 to 20 received Ad26.COV2.S at low or high dose, single or two shots; a few received placebo; per-sample allocation not given. Sampling was performed 63 days after the first vaccine or placebo injection. Sequencing used peripheral blood, obtained in a trial of Ad26.COV2.S vaccine versus placebo. The receptors derive from a person aged 18-65 years who received the Ad26.COV2.S COVID-19 vaccine or a placebo.

This sequence joins TRBV27 and TRBJ1-6; 9 bases fit TRBD1. CDR3 length: 16 residues. The germline CDR1 and CDR2 sequences are MNHEY and SMNVEV (reference sequence). The V gene end was trimmed by 2 bases and the J gene end by 7 bases; junction bases not matched to a gene: 6. The DNA for the CDR3 is TGTGCCAGCAGTTTAGTAATGGGGACAGGGAATTCACCCCTCCACTTT. This gives the protein CASSLVMGTGNSPLHF.

This chain uses TRBV7-8 with TRBJ2-1; D is unresolved. Germline CDR1 SGHVS, CDR2 FQNEAQ. The CDR3 is made up of 12 amino acids. V was clipped by 8 bases and J by 4 bases, with 9 bases between them. The CDR3 bases are TGTGCCAGCCGCGTCGGGTACAATGAGCAGTTCTTC. It encodes CASRVGYNEQFF.

The chain employs TRBV3-1 (or the pseudogene TRBV3-2) and TRBJ2-2; TRBD2 matches at 12 bases. The length of the CDR3 is 17 residues. CDR1 is LGHDT, CDR2 YNNKEL, per germline (reference sequence). V lost 0 bases, J lost 3 bases, and 2 bases stayed unmatched. The CDR3 DNA reads TGTGCCAGCAGCCAAGATCGACTAGCGGGGGACACCGGGGAGCTGTTTTTT. Translating gives CASSQDRLAGDTGELFF.

The chain has TRBV18 and TRBJ2-7, with 10 nucleotides matching TRBD1. The CDR3 length is 15 residues. CDR1 KGHSH and CDR2 LQKENI come from the germline V gene. The J segment lost 6 bases and the V segment lost 2 bases, leaving 7 bases of the junction unmatched. The CDR3 DNA sequence: TGTGCCAGCTCACCAGGGTCGGGACAGGGGTCCGAGCAGTACTTC. Amino acids: CASSPGSGQGSEQYF.

This sequence joins TRBV29-1 and TRBJ2-5; D is possibly TRBD2 (5 bases). Germline V CDR1 and CDR2: SQVTM, ANQGSEA. Trimming cost V 2 bases and J 0 bases, with 13 bases left between them. CDR3 size: 15 residues. CDR3 sequence: CSVERSETNQETQYF. The CDR3 DNA reads as TGCAGCGTTGAAAGGAGTGAGACTAACCAAGAGACCCAGTACTTC.

The chain has TRBV11-2 and TRBJ2-7; the D call may be TRBD1 or TRBD2 (5 bases each). CDR3 length equals 12 residues. Germline V gene data show CDR1 as SGHAT and CDR2 as FQNNGV. Deletions cut 0 bases from V and 11 bases from J, with 11 bases between. DNA for the CDR3: TGTGCCAGCAGCTTAGATCGGGGCCCAAAGTACTTC. Amino acid sequence: CASSLDRGPKYF. The entire variable domain, with the rest obtained from reference TRBV11-2 and TRBJ2-7, is as follows: EAGVAQSPRYKIIEKRQSVAFWCNPISGHATLYWYQQILGQGPKLLIQFQNNGVVDDSQLPKDRFSAERLKGVDSTLKIQPAKLEDSAVYLCASSLDRGPKYFGPGTRLTVT.

The rearrangement joins TRBV7-9 to TRBJ2-2; possible D gene TRBD2, 6 bases. CDR3 length equals 18 residues. Germline-derived CDR1 and CDR2 are SEHNR and FQNEAQ (reference sequence). V was cut by 5 bases and J by 1 base, with 20 bases left in between. CDR3 DNA sequence: TGTGCCAGCAGCCCCCCGGGACTCCGAGGGGAGAACACCGGGGAGCTGTTTTTT. This encodes CASSPPGLRGENTGELFF.

The rearrangement links TRBV7-2 to TRBJ2-2; D is uncertain. V was pared by 5 bases and J by 2 bases, with 3 bases between. This CDR3 contains 12 residues. CDR1 is SGHTA and CDR2 is FQGNSA in the germline V gene. The CDR3 protein is CASSPNTGELFF. CDR3 nucleotide sequence: TGTGCCAGCAGCCCTAACACCGGGGAGCTGTTTTTT. Based on the CDR3 plus reference TRBV7-2 and TRBJ2-2, the full variable domain is GAGVSQSPSNKVTEKGKDVELRCDPISGHTALYWYRQSLGQGLEFLIYFQGNSAPDKSGLPSDRFSAERTGGSVSTLTIQRTQQEDSAVYLCASSPNTGELFFGEGSRLTVL.

This clone was seen only a few times. The chain couples TRBV9 to TRBJ2-2; 12 positions match TRBD2. J was trimmed by 2 bases and V by 0 bases; bases with no gene match: 2. Per germline, CDR1 SGDLS and CDR2 YYNGEE. This CDR3 is 17 amino acids long. CDR3 bases: TGTGCCAGCAGCGTAGCGGGACTAGCGGGTAACACCGGGGAGCTGTTTTTT. Encoded protein: CASSVAGLAGNTGELFF.

The chain links TRBV5-4 to TRBJ2-7, with 14 bases fitting TRBD2. V trimming: 4 bases; J trimming: 7 bases; junction bases outside the gene matches: 13. This CDR3 is 17 amino acids long. CDR1 SGHNT and CDR2 YYREEE come from the germline V gene (reference sequence). Here the CDR3 DNA reads TGTGCCAGCAGCCCCTGGGGGGGGACTAGCGGGAGTATTGAGCAGTACTTC. It yields the protein CASSPWGGTSGSIEQYF.